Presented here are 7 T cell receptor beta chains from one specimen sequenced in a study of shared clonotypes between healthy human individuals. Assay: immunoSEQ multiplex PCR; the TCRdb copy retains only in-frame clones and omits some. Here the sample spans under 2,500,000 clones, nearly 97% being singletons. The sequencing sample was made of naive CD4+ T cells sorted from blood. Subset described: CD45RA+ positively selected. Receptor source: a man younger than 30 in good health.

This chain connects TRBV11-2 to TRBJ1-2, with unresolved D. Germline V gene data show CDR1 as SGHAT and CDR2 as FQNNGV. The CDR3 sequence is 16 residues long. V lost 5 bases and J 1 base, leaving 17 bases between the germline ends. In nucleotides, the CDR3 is TGTGCCAGCAGCCGAGATGGGAGGGCCGATAACTATGGCTACACCTTC. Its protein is CASSRDGRADNYGYTF.

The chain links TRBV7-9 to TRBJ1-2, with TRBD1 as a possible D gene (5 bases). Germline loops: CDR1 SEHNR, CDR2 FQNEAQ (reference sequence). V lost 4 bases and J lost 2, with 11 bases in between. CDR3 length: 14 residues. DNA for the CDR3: TGTGCCAGCAGCTCGCCCTCAGGGAACTATGGCTACACCTTC. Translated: CASSSPSGNYGYTF.

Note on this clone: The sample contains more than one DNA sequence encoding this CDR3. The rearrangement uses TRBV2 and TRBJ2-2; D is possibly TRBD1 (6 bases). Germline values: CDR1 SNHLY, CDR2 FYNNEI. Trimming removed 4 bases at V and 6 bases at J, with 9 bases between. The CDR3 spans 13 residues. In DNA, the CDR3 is TGTGCCAGCAGTGCCTCAGGGGCCGGGGAGCTGTTTTTT. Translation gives CASSASGAGELFF.

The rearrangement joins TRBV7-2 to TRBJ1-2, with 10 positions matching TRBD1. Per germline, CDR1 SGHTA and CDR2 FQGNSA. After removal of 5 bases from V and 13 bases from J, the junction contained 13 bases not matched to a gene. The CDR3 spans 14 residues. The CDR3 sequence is CASSPWTGGAGPTF. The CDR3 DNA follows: TGTGCCAGCAGCCCATGGACAGGGGGAGCGGGTCCCACCTTC.

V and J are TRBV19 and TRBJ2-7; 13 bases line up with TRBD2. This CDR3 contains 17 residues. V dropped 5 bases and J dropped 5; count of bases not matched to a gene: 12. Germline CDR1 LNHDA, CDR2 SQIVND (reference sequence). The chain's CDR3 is CASSRFSPGTSGDEQYF. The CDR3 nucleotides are TGTGCCAGTAGTCGGTTTAGTCCCGGGACTAGCGGGGACGAGCAGTACTTC.

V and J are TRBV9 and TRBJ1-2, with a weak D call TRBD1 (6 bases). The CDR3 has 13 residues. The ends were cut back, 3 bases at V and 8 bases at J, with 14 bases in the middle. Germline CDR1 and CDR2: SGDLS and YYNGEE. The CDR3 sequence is CASSAGTRNGYTF. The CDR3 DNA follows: TGTGCCAGCAGCGCCGGGACAAGAAACGGCTACACCTTC.

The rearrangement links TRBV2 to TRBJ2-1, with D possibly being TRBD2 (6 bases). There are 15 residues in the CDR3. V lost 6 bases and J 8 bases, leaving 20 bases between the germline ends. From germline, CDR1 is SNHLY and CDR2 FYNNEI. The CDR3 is CASRGRDSRSDEQFF. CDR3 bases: TGTGCCAGCAGGGGGCGGGACTCCAGATCGGATGAGCAGTTCTTC. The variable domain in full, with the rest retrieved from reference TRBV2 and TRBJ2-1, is EPEVTQTPSHQVTQMGQEVILRCVPISNHLYFYWYRQILGQKVEFLVSFYNNEISEKSEIFDDQFSVERPDGSNFTLKIRSTKLEDSAMYFCASRGRDSRSDEQFFGPGTRLTVL.